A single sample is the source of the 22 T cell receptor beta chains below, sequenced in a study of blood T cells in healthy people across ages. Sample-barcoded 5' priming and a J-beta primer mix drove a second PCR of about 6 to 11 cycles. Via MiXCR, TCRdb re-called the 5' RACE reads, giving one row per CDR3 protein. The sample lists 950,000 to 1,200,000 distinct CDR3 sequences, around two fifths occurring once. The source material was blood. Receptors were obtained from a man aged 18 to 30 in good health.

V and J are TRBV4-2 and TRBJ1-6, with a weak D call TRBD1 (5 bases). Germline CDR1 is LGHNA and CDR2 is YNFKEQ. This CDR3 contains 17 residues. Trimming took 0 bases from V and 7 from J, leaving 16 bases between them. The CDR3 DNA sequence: TGTGCCAGCAGCCAAGAGGTGCAAGGGGTTAGCAATTCACCCCTCCACTTT. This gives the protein CASSQEVQGVSNSPLHF.

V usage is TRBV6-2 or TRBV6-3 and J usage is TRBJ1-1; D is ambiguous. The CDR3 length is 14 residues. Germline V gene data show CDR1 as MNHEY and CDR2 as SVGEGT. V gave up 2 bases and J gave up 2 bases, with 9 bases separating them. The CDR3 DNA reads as TGTGCCAGCAGTTACCCAGGAGACAACACTGAAGCTTTCTTT. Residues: CASSYPGDNTEAFF.

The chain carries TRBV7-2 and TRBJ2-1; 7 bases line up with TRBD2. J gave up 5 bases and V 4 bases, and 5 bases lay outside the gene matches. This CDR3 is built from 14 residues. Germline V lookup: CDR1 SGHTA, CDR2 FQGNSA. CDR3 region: CASSSAGMNNEQFF. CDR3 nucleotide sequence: TGTGCCAGCAGCTCAGCGGGGATGAACAATGAGCAGTTCTTC.

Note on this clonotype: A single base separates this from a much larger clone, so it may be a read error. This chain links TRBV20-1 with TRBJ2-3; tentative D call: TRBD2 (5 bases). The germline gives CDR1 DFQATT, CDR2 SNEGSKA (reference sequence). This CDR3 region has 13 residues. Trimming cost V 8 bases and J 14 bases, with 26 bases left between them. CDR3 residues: CSKGPAGRNQRYF. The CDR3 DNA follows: TGCAGTAAAGGTCCCGCGGGTAGGAACCAGCGGTATTTT.

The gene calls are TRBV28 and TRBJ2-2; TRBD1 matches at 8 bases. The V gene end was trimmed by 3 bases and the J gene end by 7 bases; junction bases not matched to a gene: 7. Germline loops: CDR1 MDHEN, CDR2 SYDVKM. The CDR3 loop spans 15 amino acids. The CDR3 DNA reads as TGTGCCAGCAGTTTTCAGGGGGCATCGGACGGGGAGCTGTTTTTT. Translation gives CASSFQGASDGELFF.

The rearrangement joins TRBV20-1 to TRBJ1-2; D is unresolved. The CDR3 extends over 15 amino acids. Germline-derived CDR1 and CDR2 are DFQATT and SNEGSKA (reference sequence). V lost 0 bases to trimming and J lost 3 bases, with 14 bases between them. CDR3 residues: CSARDQAAGYYGYTF. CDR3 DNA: TGCAGTGCTAGAGACCAGGCTGCAGGATACTATGGCTACACCTTC.

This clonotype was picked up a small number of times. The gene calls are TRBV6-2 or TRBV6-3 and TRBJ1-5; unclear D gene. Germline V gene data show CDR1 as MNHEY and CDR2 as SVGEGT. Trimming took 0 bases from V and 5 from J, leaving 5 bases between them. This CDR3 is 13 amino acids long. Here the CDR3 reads CASSYSGYQPQHF. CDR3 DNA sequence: TGTGCCAGCAGTTACTCGGGATATCAGCCCCAGCATTTT.

In DNA, the CDR3 is TGTGCCAGCAGGGGCAGTGCGGGCTACACCTTC. Translation: CASRGSAGYTF. This chain joins TRBV12-3 or TRBV12-4 and TRBJ1-2; D unclear. The CDR3 runs to 11 residues. V was clipped by 6 bases and J by 8 bases, with 10 bases between them.

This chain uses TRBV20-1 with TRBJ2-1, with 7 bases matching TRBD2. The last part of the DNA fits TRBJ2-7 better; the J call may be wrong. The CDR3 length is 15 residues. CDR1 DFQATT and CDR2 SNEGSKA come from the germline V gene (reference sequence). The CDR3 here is CSATPQGLVYNEQYF. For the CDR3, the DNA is TGCAGTGCTACCCCTCAAGGACTAGTCTACAATGAGCAGTACTTC.

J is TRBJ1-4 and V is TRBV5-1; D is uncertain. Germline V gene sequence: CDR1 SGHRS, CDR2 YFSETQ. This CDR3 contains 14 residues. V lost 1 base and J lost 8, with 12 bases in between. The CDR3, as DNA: TGCGCCAGCAGCTTGACCACCTTCGGGGAAAAACTGTTTTTT. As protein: CASSLTTFGEKLFF.

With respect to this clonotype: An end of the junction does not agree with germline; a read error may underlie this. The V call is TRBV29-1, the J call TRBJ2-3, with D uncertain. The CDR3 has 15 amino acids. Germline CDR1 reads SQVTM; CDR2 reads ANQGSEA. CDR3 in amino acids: CSMGFGGSSTDTRYF. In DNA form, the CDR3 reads TGCAGTATGGGGTTTGGCGGATCATCCACAGATACGCGGTATTTT.

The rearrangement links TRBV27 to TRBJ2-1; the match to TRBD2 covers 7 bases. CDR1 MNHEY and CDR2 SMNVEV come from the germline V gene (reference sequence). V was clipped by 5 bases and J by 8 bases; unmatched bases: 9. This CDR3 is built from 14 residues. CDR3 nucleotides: TGTGCCAGCAGTCTGGGACTACGGTACGATGAGCAGTTCTTC. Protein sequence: CASSLGLRYDEQFF.

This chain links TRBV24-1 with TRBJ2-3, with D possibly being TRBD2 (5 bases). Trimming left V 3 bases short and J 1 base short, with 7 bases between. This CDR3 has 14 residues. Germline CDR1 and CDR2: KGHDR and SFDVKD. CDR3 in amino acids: CATSDGSGTDTQYF. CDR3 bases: TGTGCCACCAGTGATGGGAGCGGCACAGATACGCAGTATTTT.

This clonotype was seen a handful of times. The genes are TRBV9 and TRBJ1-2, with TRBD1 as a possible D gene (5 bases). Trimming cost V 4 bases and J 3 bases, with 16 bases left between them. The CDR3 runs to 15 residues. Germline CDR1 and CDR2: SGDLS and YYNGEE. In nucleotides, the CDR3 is TGTGCCAGCAGCCTGGATCAGGGTAACCACTATGGCTACACCTTC. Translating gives CASSLDQGNHYGYTF. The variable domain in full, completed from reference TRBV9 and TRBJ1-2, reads DSGVTQTPKHLITATGQRVTLRCSPRSGDLSVYWYQQSLDQGLQFLIQYYNGEERAKGNILERFSAQQFPDLHSELNLSSLELGDSALYFCASSLDQGNHYGYTFGSGTRLTVV.

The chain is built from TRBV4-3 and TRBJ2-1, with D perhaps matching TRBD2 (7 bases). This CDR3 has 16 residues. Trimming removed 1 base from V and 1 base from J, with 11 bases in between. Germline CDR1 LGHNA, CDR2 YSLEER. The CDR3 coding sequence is TGCGCCAGCAGCCAAGTTAAGGGGGGGTCCTACAATGAGCAGTTCTTC. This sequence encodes CASSQVKGGSYNEQFF.

In DNA form, the CDR3 reads TGTGCCAGCAGCTTAGGGGACAGGGTGGGCGATGAGCAGTTCTTC. Translated: CASSLGDRVGDEQFF. The rearrangement uses TRBV7-2 and TRBJ2-1, with TRBD1 matching 9 bases. The CDR3 loop spans 15 amino acids. Germline V gene sequence: CDR1 SGHTA, CDR2 FQGNSA. Unmatched junction bases numbered 6, after V lost 1 base and J lost 8 bases.

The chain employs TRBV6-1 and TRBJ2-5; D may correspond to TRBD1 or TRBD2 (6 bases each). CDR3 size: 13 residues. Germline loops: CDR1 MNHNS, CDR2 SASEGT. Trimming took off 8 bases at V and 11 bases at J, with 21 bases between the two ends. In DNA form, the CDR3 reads TGTGCCAGCCAAAGACAGGACTACAATGAGCAGTACTTC. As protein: CASQRQDYNEQYF.

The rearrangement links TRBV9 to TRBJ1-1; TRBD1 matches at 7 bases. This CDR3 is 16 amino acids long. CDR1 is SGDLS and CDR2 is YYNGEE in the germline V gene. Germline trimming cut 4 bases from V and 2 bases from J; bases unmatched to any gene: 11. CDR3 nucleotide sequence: TGTGCCAGCAGCCCGGGGGCGGGGACAGTCAACACTGAAGCTTTCTTT. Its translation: CASSPGAGTVNTEAFF.

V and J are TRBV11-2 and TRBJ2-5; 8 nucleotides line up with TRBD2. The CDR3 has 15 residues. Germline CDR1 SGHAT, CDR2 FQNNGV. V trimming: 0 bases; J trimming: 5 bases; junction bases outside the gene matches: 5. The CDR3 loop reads CASSLDRQRGETQYF. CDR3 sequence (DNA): TGTGCCAGCAGCTTAGATCGCCAGCGGGGGGAGACCCAGTACTTC.

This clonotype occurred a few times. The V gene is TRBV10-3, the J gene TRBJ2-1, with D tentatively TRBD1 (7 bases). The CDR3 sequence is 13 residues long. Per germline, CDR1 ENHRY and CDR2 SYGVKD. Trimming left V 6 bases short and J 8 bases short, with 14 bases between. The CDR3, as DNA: TGTGCCATCAGCGAGGAGGGGGCCGATGAGCAGTTCTTC. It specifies CAISEEGADEQFF.

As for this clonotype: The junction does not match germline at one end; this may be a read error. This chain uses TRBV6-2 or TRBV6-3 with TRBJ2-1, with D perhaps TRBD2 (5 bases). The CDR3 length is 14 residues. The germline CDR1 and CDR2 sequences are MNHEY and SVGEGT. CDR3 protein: CASSWTGSCNEQFF. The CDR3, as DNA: TGTGCCAGCAGTTGGACTGGGTCCTGCAATGAGCAGTTCTTC.

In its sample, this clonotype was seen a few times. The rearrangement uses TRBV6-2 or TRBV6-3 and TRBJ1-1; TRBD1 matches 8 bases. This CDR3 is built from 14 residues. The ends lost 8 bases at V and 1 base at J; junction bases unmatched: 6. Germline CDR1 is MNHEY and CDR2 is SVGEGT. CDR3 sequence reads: CASLRGRGNTEAFF. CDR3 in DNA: TGTGCCAGCCTCAGGGGGCGCGGGAACACTGAAGCTTTCTTT.